The present T cell receptor (beta chain) was sequenced within a study of blood T cell dynamics during melanoma immunotherapy. Trimming removed 5 bases from V and 7 bases from J, with 17 bases in between. Germline loops: CDR1 LNHDA, CDR2 SQIVND (reference sequence). This CDR3 comprises 14 residues. As to time point: week 3, after first cycle of checkpoint inhibitor. This table comes from immunoSEQ multiplex PCR, and its TCRdb copy is limited to in-frame clones, with some not included. Among 25,000 to 30,000 clones listed, approximately 88% were seen once. The chain is built from TRBV19 and TRBJ1-2; D is unclear. This TCR was recovered from a human donor with melanoma. The material sequenced was blood, taken from a patient treated with checkpoint blockade. This CDR3 reads CASSPSRSGRGYTF. The CDR3 DNA sequence: TGTGCCAGTAGTCCCTCCCGGAGTGGCCGTGGCTACACCTTC.